The 27 T cell receptor beta chains given below trace back to one sample, sequenced in a study of cytomegalovirus exposure and HLA in healthy donors. Use of 60 Vbeta and 13 Jbeta primers characterized the PCR. The table came from immunoSEQ multiplex PCR; TCRdb's copy has only in-frame clones and leaves some out. The sample yields more than 100,000 clones, more than 55% seen once. Sequencing was done on a sample of PBMCs. The receptors come from a young man in good health and CMV-seronegative.

The chain recombines TRBV4-3 with TRBJ2-7; 8 positions match TRBD2. There are 13 residues in the CDR3. Germline-derived CDR1 and CDR2 are LGHNA and YSLEER. V shed 1 base, J shed 7 bases, and the junction held 3 bases outside the gene matches. The chain's CDR3 is CASSQGPGGEQYF. CDR3 nucleotides: TGCGCCAGCAGCCAAGGGCCGGGAGGGGAGCAGTACTTC.

This chain joins TRBV7-6 and TRBJ2-7; a possible D gene is TRBD1 (6 bases). The CDR3 is 18 residues long. V was pared by 0 bases and J by 5 bases, with 23 bases between. Germline assignment: CDR1 SGHVS and CDR2 FNYEAQ. CDR3 DNA: TGTGCCAGCAGCTTAGCGAGAAGCTCAGGGGTAGCGTTCCACGAGCAGTACTTC. Its protein product is CASSLARSSGVAFHEQYF.

This clone appeared a few times. The chain combines TRBV30 with TRBJ2-1; 7 nucleotides agree with TRBD1. V lost 5 bases to trimming and J lost 7 bases; unmatched junction nucleotides: 11. This CDR3 is built from 14 residues. Germline values: CDR1 GTSNPN, CDR2 SVGIG (reference sequence). The CDR3 DNA sequence: TGTGCCTGGGACAGGGCTGGAAGTAGTAATGAGCAGTTCTTC. This gives the protein CAWDRAGSSNEQFF.

This chain links TRBV12-5 with TRBJ2-1; TRBD2 agrees at 7 bases. CDR1 is LGHNT, CDR2 FRNRAP, per germline. V gave up 6 bases and J gave up 6 bases; unmatched junction bases: 2. This CDR3 comprises 12 residues. CDR3 coding DNA: TGTGCTAGTGGGACTAGCCCCAATGAGCAGTTCTTC. As protein: CASGTSPNEQFF.

This clone is classed as medium-sized. The chain combines TRBV29-1 with TRBJ2-1; D is possibly TRBD1 (6 bases). This CDR3 is built from 15 residues. Germline V lookup: CDR1 SQVTM, CDR2 ANQGSEA. Trimming left V 5 bases short and J 4 bases short, with 18 bases between. This CDR3 reads CSVFRPGQIYNEQFF. Written as DNA, the CDR3 is TGCAGCGTTTTTCGACCCGGACAGATATACAATGAGCAGTTCTTC.

The chain has TRBV6-1 and TRBJ2-3; D is undetermined. Per germline, CDR1 MNHNS and CDR2 SASEGT. There are 11 residues in the CDR3. In DNA form, the CDR3 reads TGTGTCTGTAGTTACACAGATACGCAGTATTTT. It codes for CVCSYTDTQYF.

A few counts support this clone. The chain is built from TRBV9 and TRBJ1-3; D gene ambiguous. Trimming pared 4 bases from V and 1 base from J, leaving 9 bases between. Germline CDR1 and CDR2: SGDLS and YYNGEE. There are 14 residues in the CDR3. CDR3 in DNA: TGTGCCAGCAGCCCCCGCGGGTCTGGAAACACCATATATTTT. Protein product: CASSPRGSGNTIYF.

This rearrangement joins TRBV19 to TRBJ2-5; perhaps TRBD2 as D (5 bases). V lost 5 bases to trimming and J lost 2 bases, with 6 bases between them. Germline lookup yields CDR1 LNHDA and CDR2 SQIVND (reference sequence). The CDR3 is made up of 12 amino acids. CDR3 sequence (DNA): TGTGCCAGTAGTCCGGGACAAGAGACCCAGTACTTC. It encodes CASSPGQETQYF.

The chain is built from TRBV28 and TRBJ2-3; TRBD1 matches at 9 bases. Germline assignment: CDR1 MDHEN and CDR2 SYDVKM. The CDR3 runs to 15 residues. Trimming at V came to 3 bases and at J to 5 bases, leaving 6 bases not matched to a gene. The CDR3 is CASSFAGQGIDTQYF. The DNA of the CDR3 is TGTGCCAGCAGTTTTGCTGGACAGGGGATAGATACGCAGTATTTT.

The chain combines TRBV5-4 with TRBJ1-1; D may be TRBD1 (5 bases). Looked up from germline, CDR1 is SGHNT and CDR2 is YYREEE (reference sequence). There are 15 residues in the CDR3. Between the trimmed V and J ends, which lost 2 bases and 3 bases, there was a span of 14 bases. CDR3 loop: CASSFGGGEHTEAFF. The CDR3, as DNA: TGTGCCAGCAGCTTTGGGGGAGGTGAGCACACTGAAGCTTTCTTT.

In regard to this clone: One end of the junction varies from germline; a read error may be responsible. The CDR3 here is CARSYGGVGKGEKLFF. CDR3 bases: TGTGCCCGCAGTTACGGAGGGGTCGGGAAAGGGGAAAAACTGTTTTTT. J is TRBJ1-4 and V is TRBV6-5; D is possibly TRBD1 (5 bases). The CDR3 sequence is 16 residues long. The V gene's germline CDR1 is MNHEY and CDR2 SVGAGI.

A note on this clone: A junction end diverges from the germline sequence, so it may reflect a read error. The chain couples TRBV7-9 to TRBJ2-2; D may correspond to TRBD1 or TRBD2 (5 bases each). CDR1 SEHNR and CDR2 FQNEAQ come from the germline V gene (reference sequence). There are 17 residues in the CDR3. In nucleotides, the CDR3 is TGTTCCAGCAGCTTAGCGCTAGGGGTTCAGAACACCGGGGAGCTGTTTTTT. Translated: CSSSLALGVQNTGELFF.

The chain combines TRBV9 with TRBJ1-1, with 8 positions matching TRBD1. V was pared by 2 bases and J by 5 bases, with 5 bases of the junction left unmatched. CDR1 is SGDLS, CDR2 YYNGEE, per germline. CDR3 length: 14 residues. The CDR3 region has the DNA TGTGCCAGCAGCGTGGCAGGGGGCTGGACTGAAGCTTTCTTT. It specifies CASSVAGGWTEAFF.

This chain uses TRBV6-6 with TRBJ2-5, with TRBD2 matching 12 bases. Germline-derived CDR1 and CDR2 are MNHNY and SVGAGI (reference sequence). The J segment lost 5 bases and the V segment lost 5 bases, leaving 6 bases of the junction unmatched. This CDR3 has 15 amino acids. The CDR3 is CASSGLAGLLETQYF. The CDR3 coding sequence is TGTGCCAGCAGTGGACTAGCGGGGTTACTGGAGACCCAGTACTTC.

The CDR3 nucleotides are TGTGCCAGCAGCCAAGATTGCGATGTGCGGCCAGGGAGGGACACCGGGGAGCTGTTTTTT. Translating it yields CASSQDCDVRPGRDTGELFF. This sequence joins TRBV4-2 and TRBJ2-2; 7 bases align to TRBD2. J was trimmed by 3 bases and V by 0 bases; bases with no gene match: 16. The CDR3 is made up of 20 amino acids. Germline CDR1 and CDR2: LGHNA and YNFKEQ.

V is TRBV5-6 and J is TRBJ2-3; 7 bases are a match to TRBD1. V dropped 1 base and J dropped 0; count of bases not matched to a gene: 5. This CDR3 is built from 16 residues. Germline CDR1 reads SGHDT; CDR2 reads YYEEEE. CDR3 sequence (DNA): TGTGCCAGCAGCTTGACCGGGACAGCCAGCACAGATACGCAGTATTTT. Its protein product is CASSLTGTASTDTQYF.

This clone was recorded only once. The rearrangement joins TRBV7-6 to TRBJ2-1, with 11 bases aligning to TRBD2. Trimming removed 5 bases from V and 3 bases from J; junction bases left unmatched: 0. This CDR3 is 14 amino acids long. From germline, CDR1 is SGHVS and CDR2 FNYEAQ. CDR3 loop: CASSGLAGYNEQFF. In nucleotides, the CDR3 is TGTGCCAGCAGCGGACTAGCGGGCTACAATGAGCAGTTCTTC.

This rearrangement joins TRBV4-3 to TRBJ2-1; TRBD2 agrees at 7 bases. The V and J ends lost 1 base and 12 bases, in that order; junction bases with no gene match: 9. The CDR3 covers 14 residues. CDR1 is LGHNA, CDR2 YSLEER, per germline. The CDR3 DNA reads TGCGCCAGCAGCCAAGGCCTGGCTAGCGGAGGGCAGTTCTTC. Translation: CASSQGLASGGQFF.

A remark on this clone: This sample includes further DNA sequences coding for the same CDR3. The rearrangement links TRBV30 to TRBJ1-2; D may be TRBD1 (5 bases). CDR1 is GTSNPN and CDR2 is SVGIG in the germline V gene (reference sequence). CDR3 length: 12 amino acids. The V gene lost 5 bases and the J gene lost 2 bases, with 9 bases spanning the gap. CDR3 in amino acids: CAWGQGNYGYTF. CDR3 nucleotides: TGTGCCTGGGGGCAGGGAAACTATGGCTACACCTTC.

The J gene is TRBJ2-3, the V gene TRBV7-9; 8 bases agree with TRBD1. Germline V gene sequence: CDR1 SEHNR, CDR2 FQNEAQ (reference sequence). The CDR3 loop spans 14 amino acids. The V gene end was trimmed by 3 bases and the J gene end by 1 base; junction bases not matched to a gene: 0. This CDR3 reads CASSLDRGTDTQYF. The CDR3 DNA reads TGTGCCAGCAGCTTGGACAGGGGCACAGATACGCAGTATTTT.

This clone was recorded only once. The rearrangement links TRBV4-3 to TRBJ2-1, with 10 bases that match TRBD1. CDR1 and CDR2 (germline): LGHNA, YSLEER. Losses at the gene ends were 4 bases for V and 9 bases for J; bases not matched to a gene: 9. The CDR3 spans 15 residues. The CDR3 DNA sequence: TGCGCCAGCAGCCGCGCGGGAGACAGGGGGCGTGAGCAGTTCTTC. Its protein is CASSRAGDRGREQFF.

The rearrangement uses TRBV5-1 and TRBJ1-1, with D tentatively TRBD1 (5 bases). Germline values: CDR1 SGHRS, CDR2 YFSETQ. Trimming cost V 4 bases and J 3 bases, with 19 bases left between them. This CDR3 has 16 residues. The CDR3 sequence: CASSRQFPTPDTEAFF. In nucleotides, the CDR3 is TGCGCCAGCAGCAGACAGTTTCCGACCCCCGACACTGAAGCTTTCTTT.

The chain links TRBV27 to TRBJ2-1, with D possibly being TRBD1 (6 bases). The germline V gene has CDR1 MNHEY and CDR2 SMNVEV (reference sequence). The CDR3 spans 15 residues. Trimming stripped 6 bases from V and 6 bases from J, with 18 bases between. The CDR3 region has the DNA TGTGCCAGCAGCCCCACCGGGACAAGTGCCAATGAGCAGTTCTTC. Amino acid sequence: CASSPTGTSANEQFF.

The chain uses TRBV19 and TRBJ2-7, with 8 positions matching TRBD1. Per germline, CDR1 LNHDA and CDR2 SQIVND (reference sequence). This CDR3 is built from 14 residues. With V trimmed by 3 bases and J by 6 bases, 7 bases remained unmatched. CDR3 in DNA: TGTGCCAGTAGTATCACCGGACAGGGAGGCGAGCAGTACTTC. Amino acids: CASSITGQGGEQYF.

This clone was seen a single time. DNA of the CDR3: TGTGCCAGCAGCCGAGACAGGGCCTCCTACGAGCAGTACTTC. This codes for CASSRDRASYEQYF. The chain joins TRBV5-4 to TRBJ2-7, with 7 positions matching TRBD1. The V segment lost 4 bases and the J segment 0 bases; nucleotides outside the gene matches: 4. Germline V CDR1 and CDR2: SGHNT, YYREEE (reference sequence). CDR3 length: 14 residues.

The chain combines TRBV27 with TRBJ1-4; maybe TRBD1 (5 bases). Germline CDR1 is MNHEY and CDR2 is SMNVEV (reference sequence). Between the trimmed V and J ends, which lost 6 bases and 4 bases, there was a span of 15 bases. The CDR3 sequence is 15 residues long. The CDR3 loop reads CASRRGRDYNEKLFF. As DNA, the CDR3 is TGTGCCAGCAGGCGGGGCAGGGATTATAATGAAAAACTGTTTTTT.

J is TRBJ1-1 and V is TRBV2, with TRBD1 matching over 7 bases. Looked up from germline, CDR1 is SNHLY and CDR2 is FYNNEI. Unmatched junction bases numbered 5, after V lost 6 bases and J lost 1 base. The CDR3 covers 14 residues. The CDR3 reads CASRPGQRNTEAFF. The DNA for the CDR3 is TGTGCCAGCAGGCCGGGACAGCGGAACACTGAAGCTTTCTTT.